A single sample gave rise to the 3 T cell receptor beta chains below, sequenced in a study of blood T cell repertoires in COVID-19. Method: immunoSEQ multiplex PCR; TCRdb's copy keeps in-frame clones and lacks some. The table shows 70,000 to 85,000 clones, with around nine tenths occurring only once. Material: peripheral blood. The receptors derive from a human donor in a cohort sampled during active COVID-19.

The chain is built from TRBV30 and TRBJ2-3, with 12 bases matching TRBD2. Germline V CDR1 and CDR2: GTSNPN, SVGIG (reference sequence). V dropped 5 bases and J dropped 4; count of bases not matched to a gene: 4. The CDR3 sequence is 14 residues long. The CDR3 region has the DNA TGTGCCTGGGGACTAGCGGGACCCCCAGATACGCAGTATTTT. Translated, it gives CAWGLAGPPDTQYF.

The J gene is TRBJ2-7, the V gene TRBV27, with TRBD2 matching 8 bases. The length of the CDR3 is 14 residues. The germline CDR1 and CDR2 sequences are MNHEY and SMNVEV (reference sequence). The V gene end was trimmed by 6 bases and the J gene end by 4 bases; junction bases not matched to a gene: 8. The CDR3 loop is CASSGLAKPYEQYF. CDR3 sequence (DNA): TGTGCCAGCAGCGGACTAGCAAAGCCTTACGAGCAGTACTTC.

This chain uses TRBV3-1 (or the pseudogene TRBV3-2) with TRBJ2-3; D possibly corresponds to TRBD2 (6 bases). The CDR3 contains 14 residues. CDR1 and CDR2 from the germline V gene are LGHDT and YNNKEL (reference sequence). Trimming took off 3 bases at V and 0 bases at J, with 7 bases between the two ends. The CDR3 protein is CASSQRGSTDTQYF. CDR3 nucleotide sequence: TGTGCCAGCAGCCAGCGGGGAAGCACAGATACGCAGTATTTT.